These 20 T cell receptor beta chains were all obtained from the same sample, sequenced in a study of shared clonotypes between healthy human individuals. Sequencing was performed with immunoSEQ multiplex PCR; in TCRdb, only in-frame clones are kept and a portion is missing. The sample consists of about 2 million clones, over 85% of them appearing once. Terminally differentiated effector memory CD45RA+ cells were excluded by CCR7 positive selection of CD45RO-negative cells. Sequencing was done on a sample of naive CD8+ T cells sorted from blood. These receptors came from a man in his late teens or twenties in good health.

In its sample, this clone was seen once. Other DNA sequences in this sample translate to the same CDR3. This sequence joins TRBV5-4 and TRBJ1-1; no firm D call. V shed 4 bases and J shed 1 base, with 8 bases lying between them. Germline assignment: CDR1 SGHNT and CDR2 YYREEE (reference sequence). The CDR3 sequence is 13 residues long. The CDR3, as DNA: TGTGCCAGCAGCCCCGACTGGAACACTGAAGCTTTCTTT. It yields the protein CASSPDWNTEAFF. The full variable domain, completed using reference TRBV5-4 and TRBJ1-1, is ETGVTQSPTHLIKTRGQQVTLRCSSQSGHNTVSWYQQALGQGPQFIFQYYREEENGRGNFPPRFSGLQFPNYSSELNVNALELDDSALYLCASSPDWNTEAFFGQGTRLTVV.

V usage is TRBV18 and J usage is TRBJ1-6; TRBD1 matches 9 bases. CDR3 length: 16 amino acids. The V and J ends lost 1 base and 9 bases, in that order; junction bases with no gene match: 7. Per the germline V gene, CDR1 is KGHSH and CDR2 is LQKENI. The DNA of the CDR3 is TGTGCCAGCTCACCACTCAAGGGACAGGGTGGTTCACCCCTCCACTTT. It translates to CASSPLKGQGGSPLHF.

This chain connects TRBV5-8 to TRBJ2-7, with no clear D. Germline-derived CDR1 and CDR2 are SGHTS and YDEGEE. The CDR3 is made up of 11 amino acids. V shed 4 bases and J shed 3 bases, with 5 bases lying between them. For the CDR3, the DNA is TGTGCCAGCAGCCGGAGCTACGAGCAGTACTTC. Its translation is CASSRSYEQYF.

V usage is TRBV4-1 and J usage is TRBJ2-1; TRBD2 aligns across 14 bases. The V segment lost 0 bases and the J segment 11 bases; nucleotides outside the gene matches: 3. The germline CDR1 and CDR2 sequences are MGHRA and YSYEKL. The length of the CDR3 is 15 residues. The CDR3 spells CASSQDRTSGRKQFF. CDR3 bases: TGCGCCAGCAGCCAAGATCGGACTAGCGGGAGGAAGCAGTTCTTC.

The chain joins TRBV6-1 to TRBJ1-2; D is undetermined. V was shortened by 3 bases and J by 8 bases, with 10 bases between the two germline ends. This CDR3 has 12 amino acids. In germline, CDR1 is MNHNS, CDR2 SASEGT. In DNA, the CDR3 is TGTGCCAGCAGTGAGGAGATCGGGGGCTACACCTTC. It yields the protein CASSEEIGGYTF.

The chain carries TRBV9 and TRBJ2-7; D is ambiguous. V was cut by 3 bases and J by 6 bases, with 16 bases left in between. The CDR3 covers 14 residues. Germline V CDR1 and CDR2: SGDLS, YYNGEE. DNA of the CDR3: TGTGCCAGCAGCGCCCACGACATGGCTTCCGAGCAGTACTTC. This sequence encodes CASSAHDMASEQYF.

This CDR3 is CASSFNGEKLFF. In DNA form, the CDR3 reads TGTGCCAGCAGCTTTAACGGGGAAAAACTGTTTTTT. The rearrangement uses TRBV5-6 and TRBJ1-4; no clear D gene. CDR1 is SGHDT, CDR2 YYEEEE, per germline. The V gene lost 2 bases and the J gene lost 8 bases, with 7 bases spanning the gap. The CDR3 runs 12 residues.

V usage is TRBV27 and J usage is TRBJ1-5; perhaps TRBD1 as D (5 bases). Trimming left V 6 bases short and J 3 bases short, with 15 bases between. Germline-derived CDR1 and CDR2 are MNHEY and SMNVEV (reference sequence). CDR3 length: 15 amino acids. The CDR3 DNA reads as TGTGCCAGCAGATTTATCCAGGGACCCAATCAGCCCCAGCATTTT. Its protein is CASRFIQGPNQPQHF.

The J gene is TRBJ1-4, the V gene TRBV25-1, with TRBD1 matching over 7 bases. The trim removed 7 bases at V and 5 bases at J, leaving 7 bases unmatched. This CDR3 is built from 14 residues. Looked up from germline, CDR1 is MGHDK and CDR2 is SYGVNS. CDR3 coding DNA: TGTGCCAGCACCGACAGGGAATTGAATGAAAAACTGTTTTTT. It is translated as CASTDRELNEKLFF.

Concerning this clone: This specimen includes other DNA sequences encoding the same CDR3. CDR3 DNA sequence: TGTGCCTGGAGTGTGGGTGTTGGGACAGATACGCAGTATTTT. Residues: CAWSVGVGTDTQYF. This chain links TRBV30 with TRBJ2-3; no clear D. Per germline, CDR1 GTSNPN and CDR2 SVGIG (reference sequence). The V and J ends lost 0 bases and 3 bases respectively, with 10 bases between them. The CDR3 runs 14 residues. The whole variable domain, filled in from reference TRBV30 and TRBJ2-3, reads SQTIHQWPATLVQPVGSPLSLECTVEGTSNPNLYWYRQAAGRGLQLLFYSVGIGQISSEVPQNLSASRPQDRQFILSSKKLLLSDSGFYLCAWSVGVGTDTQYFGPGTRLTVL.

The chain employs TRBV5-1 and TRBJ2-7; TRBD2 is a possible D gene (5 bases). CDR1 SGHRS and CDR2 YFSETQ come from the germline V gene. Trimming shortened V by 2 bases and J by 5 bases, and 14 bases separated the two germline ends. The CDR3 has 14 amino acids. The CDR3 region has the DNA TGCGCCAGCAGCTTTCGGGGTACCGTGGACGAGCAGTACTTC. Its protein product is CASSFRGTVDEQYF.

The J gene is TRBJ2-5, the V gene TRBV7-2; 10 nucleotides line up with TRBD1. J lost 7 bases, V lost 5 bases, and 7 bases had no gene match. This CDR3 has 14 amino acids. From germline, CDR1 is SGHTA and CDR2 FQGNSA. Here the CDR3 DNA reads TGTGCCAGCAGCCATAGGACAGGGGGAGTGACCCAGTACTTC. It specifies CASSHRTGGVTQYF.

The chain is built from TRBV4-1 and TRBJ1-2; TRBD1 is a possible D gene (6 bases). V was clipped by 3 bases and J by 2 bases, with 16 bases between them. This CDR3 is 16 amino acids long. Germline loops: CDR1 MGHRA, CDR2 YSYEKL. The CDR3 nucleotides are TGCGCCAGCAGCCATACTCCGGGACACGAGAACTATGGCTACACCTTC. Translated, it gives CASSHTPGHENYGYTF.

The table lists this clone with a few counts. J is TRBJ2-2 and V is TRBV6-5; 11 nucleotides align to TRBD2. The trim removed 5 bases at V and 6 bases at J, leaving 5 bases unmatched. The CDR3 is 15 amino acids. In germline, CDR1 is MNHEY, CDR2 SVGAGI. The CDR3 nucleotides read TGTGCCAGCAGTATAGCGGGAGGGCCGGCCGGGGAGCTGTTTTTT. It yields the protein CASSIAGGPAGELFF.

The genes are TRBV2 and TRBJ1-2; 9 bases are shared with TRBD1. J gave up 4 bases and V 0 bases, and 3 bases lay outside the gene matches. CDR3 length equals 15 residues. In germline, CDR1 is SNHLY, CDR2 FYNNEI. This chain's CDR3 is CASSEARDRAYGYTF. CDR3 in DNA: TGTGCCAGCAGTGAAGCGAGGGACAGGGCCTATGGCTACACCTTC. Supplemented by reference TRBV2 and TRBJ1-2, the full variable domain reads EPEVTQTPSHQVTQMGQEVILRCVPISNHLYFYWYRQILGQKVEFLVSFYNNEISEKSEIFDDQFSVERPDGSNFTLKIRSTKLEDSAMYFCASSEARDRAYGYTFGSGTRLTVV.

CDR3 sequence reads: CAWSFTAGGSHEQYF. The CDR3, as DNA: TGTGCCTGGAGTTTTACGGCAGGGGGGAGCCACGAGCAGTACTTC. The rearrangement uses TRBV30 and TRBJ2-7; perhaps TRBD1 as D (7 bases). This CDR3 is 15 amino acids long. CDR1 is GTSNPN, CDR2 SVGIG, per germline (reference sequence). Trimming shortened V by 2 bases and J by 5 bases, and 19 bases separated the two germline ends.

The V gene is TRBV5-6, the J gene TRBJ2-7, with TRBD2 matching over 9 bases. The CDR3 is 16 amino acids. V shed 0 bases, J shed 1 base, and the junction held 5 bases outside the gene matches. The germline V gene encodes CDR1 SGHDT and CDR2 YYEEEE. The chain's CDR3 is CASSLALAGFSYEQYF. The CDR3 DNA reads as TGTGCCAGCAGCTTGGCTCTAGCGGGGTTTTCCTACGAGCAGTACTTC.

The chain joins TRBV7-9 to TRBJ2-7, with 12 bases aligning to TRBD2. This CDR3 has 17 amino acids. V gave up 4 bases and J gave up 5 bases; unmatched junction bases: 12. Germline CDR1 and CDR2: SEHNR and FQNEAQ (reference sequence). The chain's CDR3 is CASSSPTSGSLVNEQYF. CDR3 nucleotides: TGTGCCAGCAGCTCTCCGACTAGCGGGAGCCTGGTCAACGAGCAGTACTTC.

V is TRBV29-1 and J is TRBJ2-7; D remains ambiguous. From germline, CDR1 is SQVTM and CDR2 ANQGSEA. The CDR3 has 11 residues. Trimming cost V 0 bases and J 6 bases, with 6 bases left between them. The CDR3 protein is CSVEDSTEQYF. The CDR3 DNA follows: TGCAGCGTTGAAGATTCGACCGAGCAGTACTTC.

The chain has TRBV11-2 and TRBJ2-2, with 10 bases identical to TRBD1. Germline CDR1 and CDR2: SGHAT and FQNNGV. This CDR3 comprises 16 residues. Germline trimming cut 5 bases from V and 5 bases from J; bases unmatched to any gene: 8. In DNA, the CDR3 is TGTGCCAGCAGCCCGGAGACAGGGGGCTGGACCGGGGAGCTGTTTTTT. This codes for CASSPETGGWTGELFF.